Detailed here is one T cell receptor beta chain. Its antigen is undetermined. This sample is part of a study of early stage breast cancer tumors. Findings and limits, study-wide: Compared with adjacent normal breast tissue, tumors showed roughly 2.5-fold greater T cell density and higher clonality.

Blood replicates held 0.5 ug DNA, tumor or normal breast approximately 1.5 ug, two each. Produced via immunoSEQ multiplex PCR; TCRdb's table is partial and in-frame only. The sample consists of approximately 6,500 clones, around three fifths of them appearing once. Specimen: normal breast tissue next to the tumor. The clonotype was recovered from a person aged 45-65 years with breast cancer.

The CDR3 coding sequence is TGTGCCAGCAGCCCGATGGCGTCTAGCGGGAGAGATGAGCAGTTCTTC. Translated: CASSPMASSGRDEQFF. V is TRBV11-2 and J is TRBJ2-1; 10 nucleotides match TRBD2. The CDR3 totals 16 residues. The germline V gene has CDR1 SGHAT and CDR2 FQNNGV. V dropped 5 bases and J dropped 8; count of bases not matched to a gene: 12.